The sample holds a few counts of the clone carrying this T cell receptor beta chain. Its specificity is unknown. The sample comes from a study of post-analysis software for immune sequencing data. Study-wide background: The courses of disease that were included comprised relapsing-remitting, secondary progressive and progressive-relapsing multiple sclerosis. Broader study findings: F-measure co-clustering was strong for batch-matched samples.

Researchers reported that TCR beta cDNA libraries carried unique molecular identifiers. TCRdb redid the calling of the PCR reads with MiXCR, one entry per CDR3 protein. This table holds about 170,000 distinct CDR3 sequences, 30% found once. The source is a girl aged 5 to 17 with multiple sclerosis. Sequences were obtained from blood.

CDR3 bases: TGTGTCGGCAGCTTAGTTGGGACAGGCACTAATGAAAAACTGTTTTTT. This encodes CVGSLVGTGTNEKLFF. This chain joins TRBV7-2 and TRBJ1-4; 8 nucleotides align to TRBD1. CDR1 is SGHTA and CDR2 is FQGNSA in the germline V gene. The CDR3 is made up of 16 amino acids.